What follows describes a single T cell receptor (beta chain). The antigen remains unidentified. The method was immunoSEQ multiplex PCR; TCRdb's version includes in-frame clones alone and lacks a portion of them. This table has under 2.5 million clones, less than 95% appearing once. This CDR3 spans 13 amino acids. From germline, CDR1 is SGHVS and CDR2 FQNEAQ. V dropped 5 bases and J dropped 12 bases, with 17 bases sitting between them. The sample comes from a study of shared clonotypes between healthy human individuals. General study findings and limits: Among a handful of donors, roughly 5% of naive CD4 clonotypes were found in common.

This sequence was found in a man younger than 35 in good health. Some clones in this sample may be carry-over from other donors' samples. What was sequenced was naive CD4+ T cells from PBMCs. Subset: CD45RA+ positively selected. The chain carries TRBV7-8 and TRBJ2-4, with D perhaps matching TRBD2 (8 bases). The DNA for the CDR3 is TGTGCCAGCAGCCGGGAGGGGGCTTCAGCTCAGTACTTC. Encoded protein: CASSREGASAQYF.